This TCR beta chain is from a study of T cells in Graves' hyperthyroidism and ophthalmopathy. Study conclusions and caveats: Also found in blood were most expanded thyroid clonotypes above 0.001.

What was amplified from RNA transcripts were TCR beta CDR3 regions. First-round RT-PCR with HTBI primers amplified the TCR CDR3 region. Via MiXCR, TCRdb re-called the multiplex PCR reads, giving one row per CDR3 protein. The sample comprises 500,000 to 650,000 distinct CDR3 sequences, 14% of which are singletons, and approximately 15% rests with the top ten. A remark on this clonotype: Its matching antigen is unknown.

For the diagnoses, clinical symptoms, serum thyroxine and TRAb, thyroid ultrasound and orbital computed tomography were used. The CDR3 length is 15 residues. With 3 bases clipped from V and 5 bases from J, the junction kept 7 bases outside the gene matches. The chain employs TRBV12-3 or TRBV12-4 and TRBJ2-1, with 7 nucleotides matching TRBD2. The source material was blood. The receptor comes from a woman between 35 and 50 years old with Graves' hyperthyroidism. CDR3 in DNA: TGTGCCAGCAGTTTGGGGGAGGGCCTAAACAATGAGCAGTTCTTC. The encoded protein is CASSLGEGLNNEQFF.